This entry lists 8 T cell receptor beta chains sequenced from one sample in a study of beta chain features in type 1 diabetes. Findings of the study overall: In every one of the four CD4+ subsets, TCRB CDR3s were moderately but significantly shorter in Type 1 diabetes patients.

Antigens of these TCRs are unknown. The investigators reverse transcribed all of the isolated RNA, so they sequenced expressed TCRB transcripts. Using immunoSEQ multiplex PCR, the repertoire was profiled, and TCRdb retains in-frame clones only, with some absent. The table has hundreds of thousands of clones, over 12% seen once; the top ten hold 0.03% to 0.045%. The specimen was naive CD4+ T cells from blood. The receptors were sampled from a man younger than 35 with type 1 diabetes.

This chain joins TRBV30 and TRBJ1-1, with D maybe TRBD1 (5 bases). The germline V gene has CDR1 GTSNPN and CDR2 SVGIG (reference sequence). This CDR3 comprises 11 residues. Deletions cut 1 base from V and 8 bases from J, with 8 bases between. This CDR3 reads CAWSEYREAFF. For the CDR3, the DNA is TGTGCCTGGAGTGAATACAGGGAAGCTTTCTTT.

V usage is TRBV30 and J usage is TRBJ1-3, with 9 positions matching TRBD1. The CDR3 spans 13 residues. Unmatched junction bases numbered 5, after V lost 4 bases and J lost 7 bases. The V gene's germline CDR1 is GTSNPN and CDR2 SVGIG (reference sequence). This CDR3 reads CAWTRDRVNTIYF. The CDR3 coding sequence is TGTGCCTGGACGCGGGACAGGGTGAACACCATATATTTT.

This clone was seen only a few times. The rearrangement uses TRBV7-2 and TRBJ2-7, with 7 bases matching TRBD1. V dropped 5 bases and J dropped 2; count of bases not matched to a gene: 9. The CDR3 is 15 residues long. Germline V gives CDR1 SGHTA, CDR2 FQGNSA. The CDR3 DNA follows: TGTGCCAGCAGCCCACGGTCAGGGGGAGCCTACGAGCAGTACTTC. Encoded protein: CASSPRSGGAYEQYF. The full variable domain, its missing parts supplied by reference TRBV7-2 and TRBJ2-7, is GAGVSQSPSNKVTEKGKDVELRCDPISGHTALYWYRQSLGQGLEFLIYFQGNSAPDKSGLPSDRFSAERTGGSVSTLTIQRTQQEDSAVYLCASSPRSGGAYEQYFGPGTRLTVT.

The V call is TRBV9, the J call TRBJ1-1; D ambiguous. Germline V CDR1 and CDR2: SGDLS, YYNGEE. This CDR3 is 15 amino acids long. Trimming removed 0 bases at V and 5 bases at J, with 14 bases between. CDR3 loop: CASSVEAKGRTEAFF. DNA for the CDR3: TGTGCCAGCAGCGTAGAGGCTAAAGGACGGACTGAAGCTTTCTTT.

This chain links TRBV4-3 with TRBJ2-1; 11 nucleotides line up with TRBD2. Trimming removed 0 bases from V and 7 bases from J; junction bases left unmatched: 5. The CDR3 is made up of 16 amino acids. Germline V gene lookup returns CDR1 LGHNA and CDR2 YSLEER. CDR3 region: CASSQDRTSGWNEQFF. The CDR3 nucleotides are TGCGCCAGCAGCCAAGATAGGACTAGCGGGTGGAATGAGCAGTTCTTC.

Only a few counts were recorded for this clone. The chain combines TRBV5-4 with TRBJ2-4; D perhaps matches TRBD2 (5 bases). V shed 3 bases and J shed 0 bases, with 13 bases lying between them. In germline, CDR1 is SGHNT, CDR2 YYREEE (reference sequence). CDR3 length: 16 residues. CDR3 coding DNA: TGTGCCAGCAGCTCTCGGGGAACACTAGCCAAAAACATTCAGTACTTC. This encodes CASSSRGTLAKNIQYF.

Only a few counts were recorded for this clone. The CDR3 bases are TGCGCCAGCAGTTTTGGATCGGGGGGGCCCACTGATACGCAGTATTTT. It codes for CASSFGSGGPTDTQYF. The chain carries TRBV5-1 and TRBJ2-3, with 8 bases fitting TRBD2. V shed 5 bases and J 6 bases; nucleotides not matched to a gene: 14. The germline V gene encodes CDR1 SGHRS and CDR2 YFSETQ. There are 16 residues in the CDR3.

This clone was seen more than once but under ten times. This chain uses TRBV25-1 with TRBJ2-2, with TRBD1 as a possible D gene (5 bases). The CDR3 has 13 residues. The germline V and J ends were trimmed by 8 bases and 13 bases, with 20 bases remaining between them. Germline loops: CDR1 MGHDK, CDR2 SYGVNS. CDR3 region: CASGFAGKERLFF. The CDR3 DNA is TGTGCCAGCGGATTTGCAGGGAAAGAGAGGCTGTTTTTT.